The 27 T cell receptor beta chains below were found in one sample sequenced in a study of cytomegalovirus exposure and HLA in healthy donors. Sequencing was performed with immunoSEQ multiplex PCR; in TCRdb, only in-frame clones are kept and a portion is missing. The sample carries roughly 330,000 clones, 75% to 90% recorded once. Specimen: PBMCs. The receptors here all came from a woman aged 25 to 45 in good health and CMV-seropositive.

The gene calls are TRBV27 and TRBJ1-4, with 7 bases identical to TRBD1. After removal of 9 bases from V and 4 bases from J, the junction contained 11 bases not matched to a gene. The CDR3 covers 15 residues. Germline V gives CDR1 MNHEY, CDR2 SMNVEV (reference sequence). The CDR3 region has the DNA TGTGCCAGACCCGACAGGGTAGGTGGTAATGAAAAACTGTTTTTT. It translates to CARPDRVGGNEKLFF.

This chain uses TRBV4-3 with TRBJ2-7, with TRBD2 matching 11 bases. Germline CDR1 reads LGHNA; CDR2 reads YSLEER. CDR3 size: 19 residues. V lost 0 bases and J lost 4; bases outside the gene matches: 14. The CDR3 sequence is CASSQEGPTTSGRRYEQYF. In DNA form, the CDR3 reads TGCGCCAGCAGCCAAGAGGGGCCAACAACTAGCGGGAGAAGATACGAGCAGTACTTC.

This sequence joins TRBV2 and TRBJ1-1, with a weak D call TRBD1 (6 bases). The CDR3 totals 16 residues. V lost 6 bases to trimming and J lost 0 bases, with 17 bases between them. Germline loops: CDR1 SNHLY, CDR2 FYNNEI. For the CDR3, the DNA is TGTGCCAGCAGCCCCCATGGGGAGGGGGTGAACACTGAAGCTTTCTTT. It specifies CASSPHGEGVNTEAFF.

This clone was seen only once. This rearrangement joins TRBV7-3 to TRBJ1-2, with TRBD1 matching over 7 bases. The CDR3 totals 14 residues. CDR1 SGHTA and CDR2 FQGTGA come from the germline V gene. Losses at the gene ends were 5 bases for V and 1 base for J; bases not matched to a gene: 4. CDR3 bases: TGTGCCAGCAGCCCCCAGGGGGGTAACTATGGCTACACCTTC. This translates into CASSPQGGNYGYTF.

The V gene is TRBV7-9, the J gene TRBJ2-7; 7 nucleotides match TRBD2. V dropped 0 bases and J dropped 0; count of bases not matched to a gene: 8. Germline V gene data show CDR1 as SEHNR and CDR2 as FQNEAQ (reference sequence). CDR3 length: 17 amino acids. The CDR3 region has the DNA TGTGCCAGCAGCTTAGCCCCTAAGGGCGGGAGCTCCTACGAGCAGTACTTC. Residues: CASSLAPKGGSSYEQYF. The variable domain in full, with the rest retrieved from reference TRBV7-9 and TRBJ2-7, is DTGVSQNPRHKITKRGQNVTFRCDPISEHNRLYWYRQTLGQGPEFLTYFQNEAQLEKSRLLSDRFSAERPKGSFSTLEIQRTEQGDSAMYLCASSLAPKGGSSYEQYFGPGTRLTVT.

V usage is TRBV28 and J usage is TRBJ2-7; possible D gene TRBD1, 5 bases. Germline CDR1 is MDHEN and CDR2 is SYDVKM. Trimming left V 6 bases short and J 6 bases short, with 12 bases between. This CDR3 contains 12 residues. The CDR3 sequence: CASRTVPGEQYF. The CDR3 DNA is TGTGCCAGCAGGACAGTTCCGGGCGAGCAGTACTTC.

This chain joins TRBV5-6 and TRBJ1-5, with 9 nucleotides matching TRBD1. V shed 4 bases, J shed 4 bases, and the junction held 3 bases outside the gene matches. CDR3 size: 14 residues. Germline values: CDR1 SGHDT, CDR2 YYEEEE. CDR3 residues: CASSQGQGNQPQHF. In DNA, the CDR3 is TGTGCCAGCAGCCAGGGACAGGGAAATCAGCCCCAGCATTTT.

The CDR3 region has the DNA TGTGCCAGCAGCTCTCAAGGACAGTCGTTGGGGTTAGATACGCAGTATTTT. Encoded protein: CASSSQGQSLGLDTQYF. The chain uses TRBV11-2 and TRBJ2-3; D is perhaps TRBD1 (6 bases). This CDR3 comprises 17 residues. V lost 4 bases and J 5 bases, leaving 22 bases between the germline ends. Germline V CDR1 and CDR2: SGHAT, FQNNGV.

This rearrangement joins TRBV14 to TRBJ2-7; 9 bases agree with TRBD2. The germline gives CDR1 SGHDN, CDR2 FVKESK. This CDR3 contains 18 residues. V gave up 0 bases and J gave up 2 bases; unmatched junction bases: 11. The CDR3 DNA follows: TGTGCCAGCAGCCAAGATCGTAGGCTAGCGGGGACCACCTACGAGCAGTACTTC. Translating gives CASSQDRRLAGTTYEQYF.

The CDR3, as DNA: TGTGCCAGCAGGCCAGCGGGTCCTCTAACCTACGAGCAGTACTTC. Its translation: CASRPAGPLTYEQYF. The chain uses TRBV2 and TRBJ2-7; weak D call: TRBD2 (6 bases). Germline CDR1 is SNHLY and CDR2 is FYNNEI. V was pared by 6 bases and J by 2 bases, with 17 bases between. The CDR3 sequence is 15 residues long.

This clone was picked up a small number of times. CDR3: CASSARRIPAGNTIYF. CDR3 nucleotides: TGTGCCAGCAGCGCCCGCCGGATCCCCGCTGGAAACACCATATATTTT. The V gene is TRBV11-2, the J gene TRBJ1-3; no clear D. CDR3 size: 16 residues. V gave up 5 bases and J gave up 2 bases, with 16 bases separating them. Germline V gene data show CDR1 as SGHAT and CDR2 as FQNNGV.

The chain carries TRBV28 and TRBJ1-2; TRBD1 agrees at 9 bases. V lost 3 bases and J lost 4; bases outside the gene matches: 9. This CDR3 is 16 amino acids long. CDR1 MDHEN and CDR2 SYDVKM come from the germline V gene. The CDR3 DNA sequence: TGTGCCAGCAGTTTGTCGGGACAGGGACATGTCTATGGCTACACCTTC. Translation: CASSLSGQGHVYGYTF.

V usage is TRBV7-8 and J usage is TRBJ1-2; the D is unclear. Deletions cut 5 bases from V and 0 bases from J, with 13 bases between. The germline gives CDR1 SGHVS, CDR2 FQNEAQ. The CDR3 sequence is 15 residues long. The DNA for the CDR3 is TGTGCCAGCAGCGCCCGCGCCGGAGCTAACTATGGCTACACCTTC. Translated: CASSARAGANYGYTF.

The CDR3 here is CASSQTEGAGGNTIYF. DNA for the CDR3: TGCGCCAGCAGCCAAACGGAGGGGGCTGGTGGAAACACCATATATTTT. V and J are TRBV4-3 and TRBJ1-3; TRBD1 matches 7 bases. V dropped 2 bases and J dropped 3; count of bases not matched to a gene: 7. The CDR3 contains 16 residues. The V gene's germline CDR1 is LGHNA and CDR2 YSLEER.

V usage is TRBV19 and J usage is TRBJ2-7; possibly TRBD2 for D (6 bases). CDR3 length: 15 residues. Germline V gene sequence: CDR1 LNHDA, CDR2 SQIVND (reference sequence). Trimming removed 3 bases from V and 0 bases from J, with 12 bases in between. The CDR3 coding sequence is TGTGCCAGTAGTATCCTGGGGGAGGCCTCCTACGAGCAGTACTTC. The encoded protein is CASSILGEASYEQYF.

This rearrangement joins TRBV6-5 to TRBJ2-1; 10 bases are a match to TRBD1. After removal of 5 bases from V and 1 base from J, the junction contained 2 bases not matched to a gene. This CDR3 comprises 15 residues. The germline gives CDR1 MNHEY, CDR2 SVGAGI. The CDR3 DNA sequence: TGTGCCAGCAGTAGGGGACAGGGGTCCTACAATGAGCAGTTCTTC. Translation: CASSRGQGSYNEQFF.

The rearrangement uses TRBV19 and TRBJ1-2, with 9 bases that match TRBD1. This CDR3 has 14 amino acids. Germline CDR1 LNHDA, CDR2 SQIVND (reference sequence). V lost 5 bases to trimming and J lost 8 bases; unmatched junction nucleotides: 9. The CDR3 region is CASSPGQGVFGYTF. The CDR3 bases are TGTGCCAGTAGTCCGGGACAGGGTGTATTCGGCTACACCTTC.

This chain uses TRBV5-4 with TRBJ1-1; D is possibly TRBD1 (5 bases). Germline CDR1 reads SGHNT; CDR2 reads YYREEE (reference sequence). There are 13 residues in the CDR3. Trimming shortened V by 0 bases and J by 8 bases, and 11 bases separated the two germline ends. The CDR3 sequence is CASSLDYGGEAFF. CDR3 bases: TGTGCCAGCAGCTTGGATTATGGGGGGGAAGCTTTCTTT.

V and J are TRBV5-1 and TRBJ2-7; the match to TRBD2 covers 7 bases. Germline V lookup: CDR1 SGHRS, CDR2 YFSETQ. Trimming cost V 4 bases and J 2 bases; bases outside gene matches: 9. This CDR3 comprises 15 residues. For the CDR3, the DNA is TGCGCCAGCAGCACGCGAGGGCGGGGGACCTACGAGCAGTACTTC. Translation: CASSTRGRGTYEQYF.

The chain combines TRBV10-3 with TRBJ2-7; possible D gene TRBD2, 5 bases. The CDR3 is 11 residues long. Germline-derived CDR1 and CDR2 are ENHRY and SYGVKD. V lost 4 bases, J lost 5 bases, and 6 bases lay in between. This chain's CDR3 is CAISAGNEQYF. The CDR3 DNA is TGTGCCATCAGTGCCGGGAACGAGCAGTACTTC.

The gene calls are TRBV11-2 and TRBJ1-5; no reliable D call. Trimming left V 2 bases short and J 6 bases short, with 8 bases between. Per the germline V gene, CDR1 is SGHAT and CDR2 is FQNNGV. This CDR3 has 13 amino acids. CDR3: CASSLSLSQPQHF. In DNA form, the CDR3 reads TGTGCCAGCAGCTTAAGCCTTAGTCAGCCCCAGCATTTT.

The chain recombines TRBV27 with TRBJ2-2; 10 nucleotides align to TRBD2. Per the germline V gene, CDR1 is MNHEY and CDR2 is SMNVEV (reference sequence). The ends lost 7 bases at V and 0 bases at J; junction bases unmatched: 2. The CDR3 spans 15 residues. The DNA for the CDR3 is TGTGCCAGCAAAGGACTAGCGGCGAACACCGGGGAGCTGTTTTTT. This codes for CASKGLAANTGELFF.

V is TRBV6-1 and J is TRBJ2-7; D could derive from TRBD1 or TRBD2 (5 bases each). The V gene's germline CDR1 is MNHNS and CDR2 SASEGT. The V gene lost 6 bases and the J gene lost 7 bases, with 16 bases spanning the gap. This CDR3 has 13 residues. The CDR3 region has the DNA TGTGCCAGCAGGGCCCCAGGGACGGAAGAGCAGTACTTC. Translation: CASRAPGTEEQYF.

The chain recombines TRBV7-3 with TRBJ2-5; TRBD2 aligns across 7 bases. With 5 bases clipped from V and 0 bases from J, the junction kept 15 bases outside the gene matches. There are 18 residues in the CDR3. Germline assignment: CDR1 SGHTA and CDR2 FQGTGA. CDR3 amino acids: CASSHKVPRGGYQETQYF. The CDR3 DNA sequence: TGTGCCAGCAGCCACAAGGTGCCGAGGGGAGGGTACCAAGAGACCCAGTACTTC.

Worth noting for this clone: The same CDR3 is also encoded by other DNA sequences in this sample. The chain employs TRBV29-1 and TRBJ1-5; D is unclear. CDR1 SQVTM and CDR2 ANQGSEA come from the germline V gene. V lost 4 bases and J lost 1, with 5 bases in between. This CDR3 has 12 amino acids. DNA of the CDR3: TGCAGCGTTGGCGGGAGCAATCAGCCCCAGCATTTT. Its protein product is CSVGGSNQPQHF.

This rearrangement joins TRBV29-1 to TRBJ1-1; weak D call: TRBD1 (5 bases). Germline V gives CDR1 SQVTM, CDR2 ANQGSEA. The CDR3 extends over 13 amino acids. Trimming took 3 bases from V and 5 from J, leaving 13 bases between them. This chain's CDR3 is CSVDAGTITEAFF. The CDR3, as DNA: TGCAGCGTTGACGCGGGGACGATAACTGAAGCTTTCTTT.

This clone turned up a few times. The chain has TRBV4-1 and TRBJ1-1, with D possibly being TRBD1 (6 bases). With 4 bases removed from V and 0 bases from J, the gap between germline ends came to 15 bases. CDR3 length: 16 residues. Germline V gene data show CDR1 as MGHRA and CDR2 as YSYEKL. The DNA of the CDR3 is TGCGCCAGCAGCCCTCGACAGGAGACAATGAACACTGAAGCTTTCTTT. It encodes CASSPRQETMNTEAFF.